This TCR beta chain originates from a study of cytomegalovirus exposure and HLA in healthy donors. General study results and limits: Trimming of TCR beta V- and J-genes showed a link, identified in a later analysis, to a missense DCLRE1C variant.

CDR1 is SNHLY, CDR2 FYNNEI, per germline. The CDR3 sequence is 14 residues long. V lost 8 bases and J 0 bases, leaving 11 bases between the germline ends. PCR employed 60 Vbeta and 13 Jbeta primers. Generated by immunoSEQ multiplex PCR, the TCRdb table keeps only in-frame clones and is missing some. This sample has about 190,000 clones; 79% occur once, and the top ten carry 1.5% to 2%. About this clone itself: Its target is not known.

The sample comprised PBMCs. The source is a woman aged 18-35 years in good health and CMV-seronegative. The rearrangement uses TRBV2 and TRBJ1-3, with unresolved D. CDR3 in amino acids: CASVGRGSGNTIYF. CDR3 bases: TGTGCCAGCGTTGGTCGGGGCTCTGGAAACACCATATATTTT.